This is a list of T cell receptor beta chains from one sample in a study of cytomegalovirus exposure and HLA in healthy donors. Assay used: immunoSEQ multiplex PCR; TCRdb lists only in-frame clones, some missing. This table has more than 250,000 clones, 70% to 90% appearing once. Source material: PBMCs. These TCRs come from a woman between 18 and 29 years old in good health and CMV-seronegative. The CDR3 runs from the conserved cysteine through the conserved F or W. Each record gives: CDR3 protein, CDR3 DNA, D gene, V gene, clone size, J gene. D genes are given only for firm matches. A row's size may be missing; if present it is once, few, many or a size class.

CASSPGTGYQETQYF	TGCGCCAGCAGCCCCGGGACAGGGTACCAAGAGACCCAGTACTTC	TRBD1	TRBV4-1	NA	TRBJ2-5
CASSLGSSRGNEQFF	TGTGCCAGCAGTTTGGGCTCTTCAAGGGGGAATGAGCAGTTCTTC	NA	TRBV27	NA	TRBJ2-1
CASSPQALNTEAFF	TGTGCCAGCAGCCCCCAGGCTTTGAACACTGAAGCTTTCTTT	NA	TRBV9	few	TRBJ1-1
CASSPRGTTDTQYF	TGTGCCAGCAGCCCCCGCGGGACCACAGATACGCAGTATTTT	NA	TRBV9	once	TRBJ2-3
CASSLAAQLRSYEQYF	TGTGCCAGCAGCTTAGCGGCACAGTTACGCTCCTACGAGCAGTACTTC	NA	TRBV7-2	NA	TRBJ2-7
CASRDRGSEFETQYF	TGTGCCAGCAGGGACAGGGGGTCGGAGTTTGAGACCCAGTACTTC	TRBD1	TRBV6-6	NA	TRBJ2-5
CASSSFEANYGYTF	TGTGCCAGCAGTAGTTTCGAAGCAAACTATGGCTACACCTTC	NA	TRBV28	once	TRBJ1-2
CASSWTPWTVEETQYF	TGCGCCAGCAGCTGGACCCCCTGGACAGTTGAGGAGACCCAGTACTTC	NA	TRBV5-1	NA	TRBJ2-5
CASSQDTVEQYF	TGTGCCAGCAGCCAGGACACCGTGGAGCAGTACTTC	NA	TRBV28	few	TRBJ2-7
CASSGGGVSSYEQYF	TGTGCCAGCAGCGGTGGAGGGGTGAGCTCCTACGAGCAGTACTTC	NA	TRBV9	NA	TRBJ2-7
CASSPGRGIYGYTF	TGCGCCAGCAGCCCCGGGAGGGGTATCTATGGCTACACCTTC	NA	TRBV5-1	NA	TRBJ1-2
CASRLGDRGQFF	TGTGCCAGCAGACTAGGGGACAGGGGGCAGTTCTTC	TRBD1	TRBV5-8	NA	TRBJ2-1
CASNAGDATNEKLFF	TGTGCCAGCAACGCGGGGGATGCAACTAATGAAAAACTGTTTTTT	NA	TRBV28	NA	TRBJ1-4
CASSVAAGLAGYNEQFF	TGCGCCAGCAGCGTTGCGGCGGGACTAGCGGGGTACAATGAGCAGTTCTTC	TRBD2	TRBV5-1	NA	TRBJ2-1
CASSGTDQETQYF	TGTGCCAGCAGTGGGACAGACCAAGAGACCCAGTACTTC	TRBD1	TRBV9	NA	TRBJ2-5
CAASQGFYGYTF	TGTGCTGCGTCACAGGGGTTCTATGGCTACACCTTC	TRBD1	TRBV30	NA	TRBJ1-2
CASSPGQKETQYF	TGTGCTAGCAGCCCGGGACAGAAAGAGACCCAGTACTTC	TRBD1	TRBV7-7	NA	TRBJ2-5
CASSARDRGSSNYGYTF	TGCGCCAGCAGCGCCCGGGACAGGGGAAGCTCCAACTATGGCTACACCTTC	TRBD1	TRBV4-1	NA	TRBJ1-2
CASSLGPGLASSSYNEQFF	TGTGCCAGCAGCTTAGGGCCGGGACTAGCGTCGAGCTCCTACAATGAGCAGTTCTTC	TRBD2	TRBV11-2	NA	TRBJ2-1
CASSEIDSSYGYTF	TGTGCCAGCAGTGAAATTGACAGTTCCTATGGCTACACCTTC	NA	TRBV6-1	few	TRBJ1-2
CASSDRMRVKFF	TGTGCCAGCAGTGATAGAATGAGGGTGAAGTTCTTC	NA	TRBV2	NA	TRBJ2-1
CASSLGTGVVYEQYF	TGCGCCAGCAGCTTGGGGACAGGGGTTGTCTACGAGCAGTACTTC	TRBD1	TRBV5-1	NA	TRBJ2-7
CASSPPGATDTQYF	TGTGCCAGCAGTCCCCCAGGGGCCACAGATACGCAGTATTTT	NA	TRBV27	NA	TRBJ2-3
CASSDSQGFYNEQFF	TGTGCCAGCAGTGATTCACAGGGTTTTTACAATGAGCAGTTCTTC	NA	TRBV25-1	NA	TRBJ2-1
CASSLRQSGTGDKNIQYF	TGTGCCAGCAGCTTAAGACAATCCGGGACAGGTGACAAAAACATTCAGTACTTC	TRBD1	TRBV7-3	NA	TRBJ2-4
CASSLEGPSYNEQFF	TGCGCCAGCAGCTTGGAGGGGCCGTCGTACAATGAGCAGTTCTTC	NA	TRBV5-1	NA	TRBJ2-1
CASSTPRTGESGANVLTF	TGTGCCAGCAGTACACCAAGGACGGGAGAATCTGGGGCCAACGTCCTGACTTTC	NA	TRBV28	NA	TRBJ2-6
CASSKEKRYSYNEQFF	TGTGCCAGCAGCAAAGAAAAGCGGTACTCCTACAATGAGCAGTTCTTC	NA	TRBV21-1	few	TRBJ2-1
CASSFQGEVYEQYF	TGTGCCAGCAGCTTCCAGGGTGAGGTCTACGAGCAGTACTTC	NA	TRBV11-2	NA	TRBJ2-7
CASSPRGSRSEAFF	TGTGCCAGCAGCCCGAGGGGGAGCCGAAGTGAAGCTTTCTTT	NA	TRBV7-6	few	TRBJ1-1
CASSLEASLTDTQYF	TGTGCCAGCAGTTTAGAGGCTAGTCTCACAGATACGCAGTATTTT	NA	TRBV28	NA	TRBJ2-3
CASSLYQTGLYGYTF	TGTGCCAGCAGCCTATACCAGACAGGGCTCTATGGCTACACCTTC	TRBD1	TRBV7-2	NA	TRBJ1-2
CATSSRLGTLIYEQYF	TGTGCCACCAGCAGTAGGCTCGGGACACTGATCTACGAGCAGTACTTC	NA	TRBV15	NA	TRBJ2-7
CASSVASGSNEQFF	TGTGCCAGCAGCGTGGCTAGCGGGAGCAATGAGCAGTTCTTC	TRBD2	TRBV9	once	TRBJ2-1
CASILRQGSNQPQHF	TGTGCCAGCATCCTCCGCCAGGGTTCCAATCAGCCCCAGCATTTT	NA	TRBV6-1	NA	TRBJ1-5
CATRGGNQPQHF	TGTGCCACACGGGGAGGCAATCAGCCCCAGCATTTT	NA	TRBV19	NA	TRBJ1-5
CASSFSPLGRETQYF	TGTGCCAGCAGCTTTAGTCCGTTGGGCCGCGAGACCCAGTACTTC	NA	TRBV7-2	NA	TRBJ2-5
CASSLTGGFNYGYTF	TGCGCCAGCAGCTTGACAGGGGGCTTTAACTATGGCTACACCTTC	TRBD1	TRBV5-1	NA	TRBJ1-2